Listed here is a single T cell receptor beta chain. Its antigen remains unidentified. This sample stems from a study of beta chain features in type 1 diabetes. CD45RO/CCR7/CD25/CD127/CD95/CD27 sorting isolated CD4+ naive, central memory, regulatory and stem cell-like memory cells. cDNA synthesis used the whole RNA isolate, giving expressed TCRB sequences. A few million reads were obtained on average from naive, central memory and regulatory T cell samples. Sequencing used immunoSEQ multiplex PCR; TCRdb keeps in-frame clones, though not all of them. Among approximately 140,000 clones listed, roughly 10% were seen once. Study results and caveats: VDJ junctions from type 1 diabetes patients carried fewer insertions and larger deletions.

Trimming removed 5 bases at V and 4 bases at J, with 18 bases between. Germline-derived CDR1 and CDR2 are MNHNY and SVGAGI (reference sequence). This CDR3 has 16 amino acids. The sample consisted of central memory CD4+ T cells from blood. This chain joins TRBV6-6 and TRBJ2-1, with D perhaps matching TRBD2 (7 bases). This receptor was obtained from a woman aged 35 to 49 in good health. The CDR3 nucleotides read TGTGCCAGCAGTAAAAGCCGCGGGGGCCTTTACAATGAGCAGTTCTTC. The encoded protein is CASSKSRGGLYNEQFF.